The sequence of this TCR beta chain was determined in a study of shared clonotypes between healthy human individuals. The germline CDR1 and CDR2 sequences are MNHNS and SASEGT. Unmatched junction bases numbered 6, after V lost 6 bases and J lost 5 bases. The CDR3 contains 15 residues. Repertoires were generated with immunoSEQ multiplex PCR, while TCRdb's copy carries only in-frame clones and drops some. The sample consists of 190,000 or so clones, about 68% of them appearing once. The sequence was collected from a man aged 25 to 45 in good health. The gene calls are TRBV6-1 and TRBJ2-5, with 13 bases identical to TRBD2. The sequenced sample consisted of memory CD4+ T cells sorted from blood. Subset reported: CD45RA-negative fraction. The CDR3 DNA is TGTGCCAGCAGAGGGACTAGCGGGATGAGTGAGACCCAGTACTTC. Translating gives CASRGTSGMSETQYF.